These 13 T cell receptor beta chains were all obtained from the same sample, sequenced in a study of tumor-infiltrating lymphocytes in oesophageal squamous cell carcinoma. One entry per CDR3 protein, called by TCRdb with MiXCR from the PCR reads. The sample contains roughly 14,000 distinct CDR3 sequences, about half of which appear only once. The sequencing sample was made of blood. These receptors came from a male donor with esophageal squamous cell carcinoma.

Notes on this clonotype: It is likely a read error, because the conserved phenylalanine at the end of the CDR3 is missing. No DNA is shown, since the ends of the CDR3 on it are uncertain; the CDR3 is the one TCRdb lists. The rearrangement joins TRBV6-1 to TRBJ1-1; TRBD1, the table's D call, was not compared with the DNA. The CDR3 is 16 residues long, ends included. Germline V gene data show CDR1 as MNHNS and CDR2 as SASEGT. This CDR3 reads CASSQDRVGYGYTFGS.

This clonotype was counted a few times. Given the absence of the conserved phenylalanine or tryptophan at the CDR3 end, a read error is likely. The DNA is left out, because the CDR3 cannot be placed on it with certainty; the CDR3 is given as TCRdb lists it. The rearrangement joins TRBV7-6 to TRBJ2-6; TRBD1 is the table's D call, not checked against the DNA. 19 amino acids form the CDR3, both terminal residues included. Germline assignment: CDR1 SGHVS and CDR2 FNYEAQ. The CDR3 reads CASSLVSGQGPYNEQFFGA.

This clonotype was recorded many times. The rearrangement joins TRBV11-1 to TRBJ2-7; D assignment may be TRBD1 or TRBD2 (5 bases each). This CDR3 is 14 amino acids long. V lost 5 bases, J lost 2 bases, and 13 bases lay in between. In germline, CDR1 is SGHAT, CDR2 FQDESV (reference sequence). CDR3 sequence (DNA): TGTGCCAGCAGCCCTAGGTGGGGGACCTACGAGCAGTACTTC. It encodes CASSPRWGTYEQYF.

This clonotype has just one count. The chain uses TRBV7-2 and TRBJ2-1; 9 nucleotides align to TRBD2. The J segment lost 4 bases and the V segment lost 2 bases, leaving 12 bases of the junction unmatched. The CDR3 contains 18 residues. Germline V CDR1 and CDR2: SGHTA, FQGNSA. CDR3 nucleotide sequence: TGTGCCAGCAGCTTAAACCTAGCGGGAACTATTAAGTACAATGAGCAGTTCTTC. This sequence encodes CASSLNLAGTIKYNEQFF.

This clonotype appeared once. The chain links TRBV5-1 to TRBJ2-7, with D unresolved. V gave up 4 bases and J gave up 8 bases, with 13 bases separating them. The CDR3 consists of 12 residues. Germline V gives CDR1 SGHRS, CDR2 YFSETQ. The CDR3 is CASSKDLQQQYF. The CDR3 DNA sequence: TGCGCCAGCAGCAAAGACTTACAGCAGCAGTACTTC.

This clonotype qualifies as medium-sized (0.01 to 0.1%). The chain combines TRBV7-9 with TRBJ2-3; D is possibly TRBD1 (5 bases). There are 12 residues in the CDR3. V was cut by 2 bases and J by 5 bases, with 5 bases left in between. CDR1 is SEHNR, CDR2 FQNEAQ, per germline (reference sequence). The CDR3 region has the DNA TGTGCCAGCAGCTTACAGGGAGATACGCAGTATTTT. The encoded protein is CASSLQGDTQYF.

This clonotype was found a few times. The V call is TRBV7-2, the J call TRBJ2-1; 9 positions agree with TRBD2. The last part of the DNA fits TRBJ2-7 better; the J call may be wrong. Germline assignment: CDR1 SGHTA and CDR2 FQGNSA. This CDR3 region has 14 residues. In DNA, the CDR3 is TGTGCCAGCAGCTTCCTAGCGGGATCGAGGGAGCAGTACTTC. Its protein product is CASSFLAGSREQYF.

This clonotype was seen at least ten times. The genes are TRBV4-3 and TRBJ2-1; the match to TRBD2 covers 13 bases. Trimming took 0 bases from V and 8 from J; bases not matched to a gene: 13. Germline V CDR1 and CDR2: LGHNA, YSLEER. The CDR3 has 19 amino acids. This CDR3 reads CASSQEGKTGLAGVDEQFF. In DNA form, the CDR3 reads TGCGCCAGCAGCCAAGAGGGTAAGACCGGACTAGCGGGAGTCGATGAGCAGTTCTTC.

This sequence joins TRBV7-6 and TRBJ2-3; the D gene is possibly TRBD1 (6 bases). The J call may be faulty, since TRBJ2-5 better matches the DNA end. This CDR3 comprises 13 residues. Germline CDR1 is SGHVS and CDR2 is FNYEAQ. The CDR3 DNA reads TGTGCCAGCAGCCGAGGACAGTTAGAGACCCAGTACTTC. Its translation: CASSRGQLETQYF.

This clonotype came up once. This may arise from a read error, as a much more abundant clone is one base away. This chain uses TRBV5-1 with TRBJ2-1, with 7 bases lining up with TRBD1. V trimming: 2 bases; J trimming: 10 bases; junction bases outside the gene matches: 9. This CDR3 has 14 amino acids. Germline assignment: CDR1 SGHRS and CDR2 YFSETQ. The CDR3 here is CASSFRQGGNEQFF. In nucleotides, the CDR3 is TGCGCCAGCAGCTTTCGACAGGGTGGGAACGAGCAGTTCTTC.

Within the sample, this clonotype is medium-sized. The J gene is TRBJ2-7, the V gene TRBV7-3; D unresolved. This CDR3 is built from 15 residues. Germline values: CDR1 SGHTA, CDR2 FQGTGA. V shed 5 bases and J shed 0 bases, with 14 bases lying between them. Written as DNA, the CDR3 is TGTGCCAGCAGCCTATCCGGCCCCCTCTCCTACGAGCAGTACTTC. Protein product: CASSLSGPLSYEQYF.

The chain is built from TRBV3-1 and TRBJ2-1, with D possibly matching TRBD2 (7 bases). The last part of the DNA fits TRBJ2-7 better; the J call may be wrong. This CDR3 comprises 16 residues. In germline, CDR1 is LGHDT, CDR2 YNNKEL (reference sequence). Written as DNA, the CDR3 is TGTGCCAGCAGCGCCTATGGCGGGGGCTCCTACAATGAGCAGTACTTC. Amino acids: CASSAYGGGSYNEQYF.

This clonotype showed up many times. The CDR3 coding sequence is TGCGCCAGCAGCCAAGATGGAGGGGCGGACCCTTCAGATACGCAGTATTTT. It is translated as CASSQDGGADPSDTQYF. The chain links TRBV4-3 to TRBJ2-3, with a weak D call TRBD2 (6 bases). Germline V gene sequence: CDR1 LGHNA, CDR2 YSLEER. Between the trimmed V and J ends, which lost 0 bases and 4 bases, there was a span of 17 bases. The CDR3 totals 17 residues.